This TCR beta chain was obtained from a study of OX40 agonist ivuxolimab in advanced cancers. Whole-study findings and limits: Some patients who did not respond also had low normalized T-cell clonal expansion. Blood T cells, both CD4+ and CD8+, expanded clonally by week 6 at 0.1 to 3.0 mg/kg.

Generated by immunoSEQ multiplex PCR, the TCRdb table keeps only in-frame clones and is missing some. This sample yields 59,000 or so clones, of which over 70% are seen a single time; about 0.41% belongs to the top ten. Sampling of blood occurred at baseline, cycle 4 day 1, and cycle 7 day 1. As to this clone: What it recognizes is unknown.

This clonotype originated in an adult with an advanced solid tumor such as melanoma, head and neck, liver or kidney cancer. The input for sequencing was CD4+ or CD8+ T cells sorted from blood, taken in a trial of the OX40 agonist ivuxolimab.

The CDR3 coding sequence is TGTGCCAGCTCTCCGCGGCCGTACAATGAGCAGTTCTTC. Its translation: CASSPRPYNEQFF. The J gene is TRBJ2-1, the V gene TRBV6-5, with unresolved D. V was cut by 8 bases and J by 4 bases, with 12 bases left in between. Germline V lookup: CDR1 MNHEY, CDR2 SVGAGI. CDR3 size: 13 residues.